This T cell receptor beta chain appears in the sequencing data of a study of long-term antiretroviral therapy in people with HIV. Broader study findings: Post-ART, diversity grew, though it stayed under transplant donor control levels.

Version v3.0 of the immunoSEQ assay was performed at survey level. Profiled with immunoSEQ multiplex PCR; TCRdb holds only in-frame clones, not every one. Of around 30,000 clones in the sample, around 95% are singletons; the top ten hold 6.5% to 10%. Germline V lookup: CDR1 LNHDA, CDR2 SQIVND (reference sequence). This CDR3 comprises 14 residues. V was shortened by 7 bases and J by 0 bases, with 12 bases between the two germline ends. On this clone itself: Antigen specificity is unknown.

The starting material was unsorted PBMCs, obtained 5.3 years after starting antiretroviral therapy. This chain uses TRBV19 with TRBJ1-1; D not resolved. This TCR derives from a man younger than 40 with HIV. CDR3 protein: CASNFPGMNTEAFF. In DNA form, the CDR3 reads TGTGCCAGTAACTTTCCGGGGATGAACACTGAAGCTTTCTTT.